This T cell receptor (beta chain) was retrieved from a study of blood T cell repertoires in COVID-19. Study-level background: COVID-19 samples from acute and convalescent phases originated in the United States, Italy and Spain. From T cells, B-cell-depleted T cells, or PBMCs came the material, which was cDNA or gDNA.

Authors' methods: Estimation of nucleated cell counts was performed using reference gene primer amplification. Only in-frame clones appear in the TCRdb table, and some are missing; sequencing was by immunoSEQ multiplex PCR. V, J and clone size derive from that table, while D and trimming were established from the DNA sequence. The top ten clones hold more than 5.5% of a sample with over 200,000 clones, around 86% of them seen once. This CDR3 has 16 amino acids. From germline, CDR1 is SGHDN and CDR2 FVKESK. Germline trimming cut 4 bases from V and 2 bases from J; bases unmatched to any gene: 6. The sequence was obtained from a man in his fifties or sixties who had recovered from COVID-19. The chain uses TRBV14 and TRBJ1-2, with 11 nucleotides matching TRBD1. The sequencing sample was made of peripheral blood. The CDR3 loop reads CASSRTGGIMNYGYTF. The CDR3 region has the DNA TGTGCCAGCAGCCGGACAGGGGGCATTATGAACTATGGCTACACCTTC.